Sequencing of this T cell receptor beta chain was carried out in a study of OX40 agonist ivuxolimab in advanced cancers. TCRdb keeps only in-frame clones here, not all; method: immunoSEQ multiplex PCR. The data show over 65,000 clones, roughly 85% seen once. V lost 5 bases and J lost 8, with 9 bases in between. Germline V CDR1 and CDR2: SNHLY, FYNNEI. CDR3 length equals 12 residues. This clone was observed a single time. This specimen was CD4+ or CD8+ T cells sorted from blood, taken in a trial of the OX40 agonist ivuxolimab. The origin of this receptor is an adult with an advanced solid tumor such as melanoma, head and neck, liver or kidney cancer. The chain has TRBV2 and TRBJ1-4, with D possibly TRBD1 on 5 matching bases. The CDR3 region has the DNA TGTGCCAGCAGTAGGGGAGCGGAAAAACTGTTTTTT. Encoded protein: CASSRGAEKLFF.